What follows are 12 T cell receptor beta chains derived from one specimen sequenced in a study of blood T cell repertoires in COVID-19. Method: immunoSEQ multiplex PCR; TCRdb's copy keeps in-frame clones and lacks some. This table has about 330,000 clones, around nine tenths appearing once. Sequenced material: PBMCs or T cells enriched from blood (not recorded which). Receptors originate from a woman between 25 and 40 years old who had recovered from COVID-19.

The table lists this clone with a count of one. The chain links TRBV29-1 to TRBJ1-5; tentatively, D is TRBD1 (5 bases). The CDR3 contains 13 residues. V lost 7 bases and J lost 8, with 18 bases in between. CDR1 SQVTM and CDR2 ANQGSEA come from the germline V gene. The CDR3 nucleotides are TGCAGCGCTGCGGGGCAGCAGAACGAGCCCCAGCATTTT. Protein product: CSAAGQQNEPQHF.

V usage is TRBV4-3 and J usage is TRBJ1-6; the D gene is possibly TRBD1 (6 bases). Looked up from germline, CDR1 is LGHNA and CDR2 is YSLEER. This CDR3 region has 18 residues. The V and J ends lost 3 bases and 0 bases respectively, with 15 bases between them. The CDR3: CASSQEGGGSSYNSPLHF. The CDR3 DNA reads TGCGCCAGCAGCCAGGAGGGCGGGGGCAGCTCCTATAATTCACCCCTCCACTTT.

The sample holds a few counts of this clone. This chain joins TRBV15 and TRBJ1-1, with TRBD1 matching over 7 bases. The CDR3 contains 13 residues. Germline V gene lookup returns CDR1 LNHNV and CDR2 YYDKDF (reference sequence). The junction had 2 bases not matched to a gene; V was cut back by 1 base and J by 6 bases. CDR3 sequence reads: CATSRGQGAEAFF. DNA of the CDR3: TGTGCCACCAGCAGAGGACAGGGCGCTGAAGCTTTCTTT.

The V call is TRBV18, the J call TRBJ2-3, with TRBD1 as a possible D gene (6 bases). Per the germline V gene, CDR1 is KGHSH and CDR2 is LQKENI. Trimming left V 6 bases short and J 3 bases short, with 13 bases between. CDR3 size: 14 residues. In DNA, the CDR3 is TGTGCCAGCTCCGGACAGATTGGGACAGATACGCAGTATTTT. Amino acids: CASSGQIGTDTQYF.

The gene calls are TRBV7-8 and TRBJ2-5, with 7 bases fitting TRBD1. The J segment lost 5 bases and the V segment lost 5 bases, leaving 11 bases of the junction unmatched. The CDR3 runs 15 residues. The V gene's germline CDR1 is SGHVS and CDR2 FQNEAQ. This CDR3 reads CASSPDRQGLETQYF. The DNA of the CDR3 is TGTGCCAGCAGCCCCGATCGACAGGGTCTTGAGACCCAGTACTTC.

CDR3 DNA sequence: TGTGCCAGCACCCGGGGGGGGGAACAGCCCCAGCATTTT. Translated, it gives CASTRGGEQPQHF. The chain is built from TRBV7-2 and TRBJ1-5; tentative D call: TRBD1 (5 bases). Trimming pared 7 bases from V and 7 bases from J, leaving 14 bases between. CDR1 is SGHTA, CDR2 FQGNSA, per germline. There are 13 residues in the CDR3.

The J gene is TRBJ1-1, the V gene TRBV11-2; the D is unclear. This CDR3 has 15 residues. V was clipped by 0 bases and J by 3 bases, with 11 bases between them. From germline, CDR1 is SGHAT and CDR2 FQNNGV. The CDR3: CASSLERTRYTEAFF. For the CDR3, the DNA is TGTGCCAGCAGCTTAGAACGGACTCGTTACACTGAAGCTTTCTTT.

The CDR3 DNA follows: TGTGCCAGTAGTATGACAGGGCGGAACACTGAAGCTTTCTTT. Its translation: CASSMTGRNTEAFF. The rearrangement uses TRBV19 and TRBJ1-1; 7 bases align to TRBD1. V trimming: 3 bases; J trimming: 1 base; junction bases outside the gene matches: 2. This CDR3 region has 14 residues. The V gene's germline CDR1 is LNHDA and CDR2 SQIVND (reference sequence). Filled out from reference TRBV19 and TRBJ1-1, the complete variable domain reads DGGITQSPKYLFRKEGQNVTLSCEQNLNHDAMYWYRQDPGQGLRLIYYSQIVNDFQKGDIAEGYSVSREKKESFPLTVTSAQKNPTAFYLCASSMTGRNTEAFFGQGTRLTVV.

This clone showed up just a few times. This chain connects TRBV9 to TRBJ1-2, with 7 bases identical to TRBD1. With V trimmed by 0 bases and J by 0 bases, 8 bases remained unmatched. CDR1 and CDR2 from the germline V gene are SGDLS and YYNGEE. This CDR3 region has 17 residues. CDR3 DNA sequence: TGTGCCAGCAGCGTAGGGCCTGGGACAGACACTAACTATGGCTACACCTTC. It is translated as CASSVGPGTDTNYGYTF.

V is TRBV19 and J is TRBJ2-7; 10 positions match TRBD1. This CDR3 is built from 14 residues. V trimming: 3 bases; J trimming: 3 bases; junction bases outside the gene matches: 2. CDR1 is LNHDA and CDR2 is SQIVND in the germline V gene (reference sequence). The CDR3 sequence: CASSIGDRGYEQYF. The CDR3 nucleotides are TGTGCCAGTAGTATCGGGGACAGGGGCTACGAGCAGTACTTC.

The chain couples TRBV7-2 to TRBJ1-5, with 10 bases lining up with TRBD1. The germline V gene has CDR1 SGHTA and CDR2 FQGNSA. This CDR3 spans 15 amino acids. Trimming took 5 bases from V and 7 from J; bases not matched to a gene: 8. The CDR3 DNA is TGTGCCAGCAGCCAACCTGACAGGGGGCAACAGCCCCAGCATTTT. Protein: CASSQPDRGQQPQHF. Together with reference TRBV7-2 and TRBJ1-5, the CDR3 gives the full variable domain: GAGVSQSPSNKVTEKGKDVELRCDPISGHTALYWYRQSLGQGLEFLIYFQGNSAPDKSGLPSDRFSAERTGGSVSTLTIQRTQQEDSAVYLCASSQPDRGQQPQHFGDGTRLSIL.

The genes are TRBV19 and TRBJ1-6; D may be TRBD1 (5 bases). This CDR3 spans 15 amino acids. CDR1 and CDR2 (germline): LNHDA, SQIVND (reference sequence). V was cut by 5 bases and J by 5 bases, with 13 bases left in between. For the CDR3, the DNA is TGTGCCAGTAGTTGGAGGGGCCCCGATAATTCACCCCTCCACTTT. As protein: CASSWRGPDNSPLHF.